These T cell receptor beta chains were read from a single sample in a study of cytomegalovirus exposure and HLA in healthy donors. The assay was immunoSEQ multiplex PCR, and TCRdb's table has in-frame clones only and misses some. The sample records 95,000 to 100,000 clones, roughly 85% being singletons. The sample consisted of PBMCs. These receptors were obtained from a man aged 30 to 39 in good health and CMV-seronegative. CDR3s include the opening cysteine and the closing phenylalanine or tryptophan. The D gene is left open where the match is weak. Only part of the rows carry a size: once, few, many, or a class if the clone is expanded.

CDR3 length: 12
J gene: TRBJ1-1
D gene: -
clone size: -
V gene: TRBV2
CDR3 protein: CASILGEGVAFF
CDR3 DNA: TGTGCCAGCATCCTCGGGGAGGGGGTAGCTTTCTTT

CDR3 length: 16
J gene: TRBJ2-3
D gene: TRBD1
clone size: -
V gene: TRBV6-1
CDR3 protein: CASSEEAGQGADTQYF
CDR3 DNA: TGTGCCAGCAGTGAGGAAGCGGGACAGGGGGCAGATACGCAGTATTTT

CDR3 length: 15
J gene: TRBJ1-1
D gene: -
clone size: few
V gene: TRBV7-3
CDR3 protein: CASSLMGRGNTEAFF
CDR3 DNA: TGTGCCAGCAGCTTAATGGGCAGGGGGAACACTGAAGCTTTCTTT

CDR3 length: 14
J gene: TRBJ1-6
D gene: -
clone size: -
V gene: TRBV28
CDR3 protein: CASRSSTGTSPLHF
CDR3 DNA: TGTGCCAGCAGGAGCTCAACAGGGACTTCACCCCTCCACTTT

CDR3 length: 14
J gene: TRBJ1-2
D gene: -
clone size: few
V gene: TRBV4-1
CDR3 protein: CASSQGTGNYGYTF
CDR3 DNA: TGCGCCAGCAGCCAAGGAACAGGGAACTATGGCTACACCTTC

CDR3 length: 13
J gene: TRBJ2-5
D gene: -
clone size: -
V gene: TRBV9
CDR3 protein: CASSVKFGETQYF
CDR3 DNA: TGTGCCAGCAGCGTTAAGTTCGGAGAGACCCAGTACTTC

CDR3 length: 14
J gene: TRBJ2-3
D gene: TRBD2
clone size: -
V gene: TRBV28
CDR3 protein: CASSSPGGADTQYF
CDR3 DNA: TGTGCCAGCAGTTCCCCCGGGGGGGCAGATACGCAGTATTTT

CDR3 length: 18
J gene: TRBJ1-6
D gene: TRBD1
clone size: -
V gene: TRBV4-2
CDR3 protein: CASSQGPKAGTVNSPLHF
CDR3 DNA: TGTGCCAGCAGCCAGGGGCCTAAGGCAGGGACAGTCAATTCACCCCTCCACTTT

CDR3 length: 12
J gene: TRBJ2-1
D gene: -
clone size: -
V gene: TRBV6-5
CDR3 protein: CASMGRYNEQFF
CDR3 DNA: TGTGCCAGCATGGGGCGGTACAATGAGCAGTTCTTC

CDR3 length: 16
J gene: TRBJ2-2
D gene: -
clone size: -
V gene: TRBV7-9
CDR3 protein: CASSASGARRGGELFF
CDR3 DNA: TGTGCCAGCAGCGCGTCCGGTGCTAGGCGAGGCGGGGAGCTGTTTTTT